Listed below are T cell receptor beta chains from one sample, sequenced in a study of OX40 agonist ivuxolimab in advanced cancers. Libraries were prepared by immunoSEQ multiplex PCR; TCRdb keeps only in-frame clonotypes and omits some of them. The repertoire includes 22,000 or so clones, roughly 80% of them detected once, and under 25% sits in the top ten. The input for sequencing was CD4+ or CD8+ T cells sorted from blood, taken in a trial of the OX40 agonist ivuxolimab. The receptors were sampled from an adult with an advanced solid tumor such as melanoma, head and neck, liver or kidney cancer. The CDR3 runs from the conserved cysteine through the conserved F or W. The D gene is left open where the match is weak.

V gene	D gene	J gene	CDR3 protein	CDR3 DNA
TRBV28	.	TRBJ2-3	CASSFLAGTDTQYF	TGTGCCAGCAGTTTCCTCGCCGGGACAGATACGCAGTATTTT
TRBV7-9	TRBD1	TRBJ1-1	CASSPGAGGMNTEAFF	TGTGCCAGCAGCCCCGGGGCAGGGGGTATGAACACTGAAGCTTTCTTT
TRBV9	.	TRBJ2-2	CASSARWDTFPGELFF	TGTGCCAGCAGCGCCCGCTGGGACACCTTTCCCGGGGAGCTGTTTTTT
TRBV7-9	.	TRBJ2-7	CAVQLEGQDEQYF	TGTGCCGTCCAATTGGAGGGCCAGGACGAGCAGTACTTC
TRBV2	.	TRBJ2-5	CASSPRGETQYF	TGTGCCAGCAGTCCCAGGGGAGAGACCCAGTACTTC
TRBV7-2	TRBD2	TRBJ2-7	CASSFYSGGAYDEQYF	TGTGCCAGCAGCTTTTATAGCGGGGGGGCCTACGACGAGCAGTACTTC
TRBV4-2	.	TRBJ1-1	CASSHNTEAFF	TGTGCCAGCAGCCATAACACTGAAGCTTTCTTT
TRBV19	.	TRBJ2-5	CASSIRTGTIETQYF	TGTGCCAGTAGTATCCGGACAGGGACTATCGAGACCCAGTACTTC
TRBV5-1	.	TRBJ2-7	CASSFRGPHEQYF	TGCGCCAGCAGCTTTCGGGGCCCCCACGAGCAGTACTTC
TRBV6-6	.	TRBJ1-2	CASHRADYGYTF	TGTGCCAGCCACAGGGCGGACTATGGCTACACCTTC